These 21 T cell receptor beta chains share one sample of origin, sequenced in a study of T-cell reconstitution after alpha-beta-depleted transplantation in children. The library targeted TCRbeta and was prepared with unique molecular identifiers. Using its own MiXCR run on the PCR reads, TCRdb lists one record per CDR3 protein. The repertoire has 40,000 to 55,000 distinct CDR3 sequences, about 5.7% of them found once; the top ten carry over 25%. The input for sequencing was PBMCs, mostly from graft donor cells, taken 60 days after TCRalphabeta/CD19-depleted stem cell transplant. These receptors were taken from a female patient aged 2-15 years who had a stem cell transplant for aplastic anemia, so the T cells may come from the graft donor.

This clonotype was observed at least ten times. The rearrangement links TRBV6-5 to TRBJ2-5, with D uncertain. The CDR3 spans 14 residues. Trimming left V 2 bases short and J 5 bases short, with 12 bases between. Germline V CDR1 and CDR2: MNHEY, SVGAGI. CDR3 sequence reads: CASSYASLAETQYF. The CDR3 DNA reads TGTGCCAGCAGTTACGCATCACTCGCCGAGACCCAGTACTTC.

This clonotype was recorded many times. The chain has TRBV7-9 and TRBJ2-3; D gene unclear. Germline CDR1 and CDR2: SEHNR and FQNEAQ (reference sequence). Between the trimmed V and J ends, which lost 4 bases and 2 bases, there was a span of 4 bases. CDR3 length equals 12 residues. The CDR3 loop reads CASSWDTDTQYF. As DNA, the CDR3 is TGTGCCAGCAGCTGGGACACAGATACGCAGTATTTT.

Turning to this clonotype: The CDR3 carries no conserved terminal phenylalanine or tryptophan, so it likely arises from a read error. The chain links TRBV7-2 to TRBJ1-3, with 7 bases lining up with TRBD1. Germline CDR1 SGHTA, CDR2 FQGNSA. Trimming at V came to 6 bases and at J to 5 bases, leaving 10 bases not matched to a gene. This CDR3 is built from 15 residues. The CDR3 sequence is CASRVNRDSRNTIYS. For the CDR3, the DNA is TGTGCCAGCAGGGTAAACAGGGACAGTCGAAACACCATATATTCT.

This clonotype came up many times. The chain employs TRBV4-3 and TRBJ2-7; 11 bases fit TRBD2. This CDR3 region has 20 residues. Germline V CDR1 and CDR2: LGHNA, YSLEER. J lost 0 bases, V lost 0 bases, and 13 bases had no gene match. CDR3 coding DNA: TGCGCCAGCAGCCAAGATCGAATAATCTGGCTAGCGGGGGGCTCCTACGAGCAGTACGTC. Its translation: CASSQDRIIWLAGGSYEQYV.

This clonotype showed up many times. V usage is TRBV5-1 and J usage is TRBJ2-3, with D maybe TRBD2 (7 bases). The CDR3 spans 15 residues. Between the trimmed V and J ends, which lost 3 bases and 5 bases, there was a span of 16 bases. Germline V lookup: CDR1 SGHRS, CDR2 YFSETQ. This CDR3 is CASSYYGGAQDTQYF. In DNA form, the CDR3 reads TGCGCCAGCAGCTATTATGGGGGGGCCCAAGATACGCAGTATTTT.

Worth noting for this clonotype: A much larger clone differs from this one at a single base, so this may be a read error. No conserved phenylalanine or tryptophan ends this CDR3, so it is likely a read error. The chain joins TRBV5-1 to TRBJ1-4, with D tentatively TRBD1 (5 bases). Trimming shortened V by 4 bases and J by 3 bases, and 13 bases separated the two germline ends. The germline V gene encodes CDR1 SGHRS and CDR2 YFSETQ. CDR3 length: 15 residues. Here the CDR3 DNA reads TGCGCCAGCAGCCTCGTGGGGGGGGCTAATGAAAAACTGTTTATT. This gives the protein CASSLVGGANEKLFI.

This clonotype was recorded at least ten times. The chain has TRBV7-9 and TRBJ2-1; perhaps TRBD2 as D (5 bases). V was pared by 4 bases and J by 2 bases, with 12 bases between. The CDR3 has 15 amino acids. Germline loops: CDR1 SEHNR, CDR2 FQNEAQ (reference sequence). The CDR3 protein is CASSSSSGAYNEQFF. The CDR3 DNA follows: TGTGCCAGCAGCTCCTCCAGCGGAGCCTACAATGAGCAGTTCTTC. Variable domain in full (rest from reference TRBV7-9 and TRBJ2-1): DTGVSQNPRHKITKRGQNVTFRCDPISEHNRLYWYRQTLGQGPEFLTYFQNEAQLEKSRLLSDRFSAERPKGSFSTLEIQRTEQGDSAMYLCASSSSSGAYNEQFFGPGTRLTVL.

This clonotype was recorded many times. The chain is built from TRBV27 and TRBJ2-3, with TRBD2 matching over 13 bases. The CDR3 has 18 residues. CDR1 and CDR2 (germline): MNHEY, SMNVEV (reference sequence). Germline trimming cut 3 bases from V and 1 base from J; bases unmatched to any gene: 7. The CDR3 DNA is TGTGCCAGCAGTTTTACTAGCGGGAGGGCCATTCGCACAGATACGCAGTATTTT. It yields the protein CASSFTSGRAIRTDTQYF.

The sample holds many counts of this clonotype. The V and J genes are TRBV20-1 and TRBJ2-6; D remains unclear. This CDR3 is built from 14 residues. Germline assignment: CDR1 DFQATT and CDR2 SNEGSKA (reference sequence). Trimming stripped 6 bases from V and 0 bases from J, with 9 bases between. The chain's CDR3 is CSATPDSGANVLTF. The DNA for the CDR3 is TGCAGTGCAACCCCCGACTCTGGGGCCAACGTCCTGACTTTC.

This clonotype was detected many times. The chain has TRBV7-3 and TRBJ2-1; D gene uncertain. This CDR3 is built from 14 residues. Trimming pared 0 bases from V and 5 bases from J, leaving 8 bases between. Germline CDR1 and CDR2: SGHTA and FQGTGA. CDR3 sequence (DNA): TGTGCCAGCAGCTTAACCAGAACCAACAATGAGCAGTTCTTC. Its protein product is CASSLTRTNNEQFF. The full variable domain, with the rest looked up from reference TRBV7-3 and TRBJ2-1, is GAGVSQTPSNKVTEKGKYVELRCDPISGHTALYWYRQSLGQGPEFLIYFQGTGAADDSGLPNDRFFAVRPEGSVSTLKIQRTERGDSAVYLCASSLTRTNNEQFFGPGTRLTVL.

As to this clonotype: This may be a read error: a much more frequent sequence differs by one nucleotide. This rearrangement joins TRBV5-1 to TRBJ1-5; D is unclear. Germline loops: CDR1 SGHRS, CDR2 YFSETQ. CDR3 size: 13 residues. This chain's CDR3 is CASSLNSNQPQQF. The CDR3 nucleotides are TGCGCCAGCAGCCTGAATAGCAATCAGCCCCAGCAATTT.

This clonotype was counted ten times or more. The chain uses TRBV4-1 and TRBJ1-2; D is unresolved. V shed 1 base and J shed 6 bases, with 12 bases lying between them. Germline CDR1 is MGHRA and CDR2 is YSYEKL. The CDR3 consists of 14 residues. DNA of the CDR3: TGCGCCAGCAGCCAAGGGGTTCAGGTGAATGGCTACACCTTC. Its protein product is CASSQGVQVNGYTF.

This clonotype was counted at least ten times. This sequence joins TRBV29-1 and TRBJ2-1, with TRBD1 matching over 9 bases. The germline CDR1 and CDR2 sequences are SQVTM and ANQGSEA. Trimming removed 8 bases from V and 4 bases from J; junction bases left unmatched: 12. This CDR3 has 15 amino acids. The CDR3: CSRLYYRGLYNEQFF. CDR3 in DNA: TGCAGCCGCCTATACTACAGGGGGCTTTACAATGAGCAGTTCTTC.

CDR3 nucleotides: TGTGCCAGCCTGGAACCAGGTGCTCTGGGGGGGGAGCTGTTTTTT. Its protein is CASLEPGALGGELFF. The chain recombines TRBV28 with TRBJ2-2, with unresolved D. The V gene's germline CDR1 is MDHEN and CDR2 SYDVKM. The CDR3 sequence is 15 residues long. V lost 8 bases and J lost 8, with 21 bases in between.

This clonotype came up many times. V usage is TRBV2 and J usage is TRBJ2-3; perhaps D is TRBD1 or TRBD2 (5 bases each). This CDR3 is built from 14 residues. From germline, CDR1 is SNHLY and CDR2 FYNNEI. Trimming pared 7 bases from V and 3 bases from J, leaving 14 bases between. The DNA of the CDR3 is TGTGCCAGCACCGGGACCTGGGGAACAGATACGCAGTATTTT. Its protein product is CASTGTWGTDTQYF.

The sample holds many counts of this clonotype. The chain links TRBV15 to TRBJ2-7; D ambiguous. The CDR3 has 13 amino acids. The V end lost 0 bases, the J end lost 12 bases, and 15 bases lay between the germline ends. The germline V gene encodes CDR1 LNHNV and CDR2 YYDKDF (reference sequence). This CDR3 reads CATSRDSRTLGYF. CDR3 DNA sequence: TGTGCCACCAGCAGAGATTCTCGCACCTTGGGGTACTTC.

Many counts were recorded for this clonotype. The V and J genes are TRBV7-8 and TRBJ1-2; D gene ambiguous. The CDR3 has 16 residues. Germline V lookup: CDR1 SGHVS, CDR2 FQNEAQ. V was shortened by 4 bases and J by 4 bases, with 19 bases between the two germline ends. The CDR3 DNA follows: TGTGCCAGCAGCTCGGAAGGAAGGGCGCGCAGCTATGGCTACACCTTC. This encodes CASSSEGRARSYGYTF. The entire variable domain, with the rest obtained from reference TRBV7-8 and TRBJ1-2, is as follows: GAGVSQSPRYKVAKRGQDVALRCDPISGHVSLFWYQQALGQGPEFLTYFQNEAQLDKSGLPSDRFFAERPEGSVSTLKIQRTQQEDSAVYLCASSSEGRARSYGYTFGSGTRLTVV.

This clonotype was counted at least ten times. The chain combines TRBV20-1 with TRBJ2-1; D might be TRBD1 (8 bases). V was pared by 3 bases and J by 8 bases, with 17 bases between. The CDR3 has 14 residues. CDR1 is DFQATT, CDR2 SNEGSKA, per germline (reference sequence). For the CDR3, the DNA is TGCAGTGCTAGTTCCAGCGGGACAGGCGATGAGCAGTTCTTC. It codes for CSASSSGTGDEQFF.

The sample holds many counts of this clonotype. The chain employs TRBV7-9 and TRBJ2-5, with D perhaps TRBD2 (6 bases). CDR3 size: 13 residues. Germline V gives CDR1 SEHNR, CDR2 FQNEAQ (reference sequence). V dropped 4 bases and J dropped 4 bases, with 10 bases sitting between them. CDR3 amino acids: CASSSSGGETQYF. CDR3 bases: TGTGCCAGCAGCTCTTCCGGGGGAGAGACCCAGTACTTC.

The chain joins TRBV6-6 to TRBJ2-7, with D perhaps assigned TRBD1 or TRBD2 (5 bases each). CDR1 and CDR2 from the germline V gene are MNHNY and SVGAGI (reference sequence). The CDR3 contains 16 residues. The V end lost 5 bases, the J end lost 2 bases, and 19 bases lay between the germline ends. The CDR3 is CASSQGARDGAYEQYF. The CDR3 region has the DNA TGTGCCAGCAGTCAGGGTGCCCGGGACGGAGCCTACGAGCAGTACTTC.

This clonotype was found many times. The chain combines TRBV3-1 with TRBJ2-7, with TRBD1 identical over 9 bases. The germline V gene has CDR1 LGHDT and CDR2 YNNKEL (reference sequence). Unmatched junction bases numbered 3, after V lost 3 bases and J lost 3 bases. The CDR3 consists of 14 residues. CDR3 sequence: CASSHRDRDYEQYF. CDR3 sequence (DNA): TGTGCCAGCAGCCACCGGGACAGGGACTACGAGCAGTACTTC.